One T cell receptor beta chain is described in this entry. The antigen remains unidentified. This sample stems from a study of cytomegalovirus exposure and HLA in healthy donors. General observations from the study: A further, later analysis showed that HLA-associated TCR beta chains (compared with equally common others) were more clonally expanded. TRBV6-2, TRBV6-3 and some other V segments were excluded as indistinguishable. In vitro testing confirmed three CMV-associated chains as specific for CMV antigens.

The donors comprised healthy bone marrow donors. The CDR3 spans 14 residues. V shed 6 bases, J shed 6 bases, and the junction held 11 bases outside the gene matches. Looked up from germline, CDR1 is MNHEY and CDR2 is SVGAGI. With 60 Vbeta and 13 Jbeta primers, the PCR was carried out. The repertoire was sequenced with immunoSEQ multiplex PCR; TCRdb's copy has only in-frame clones and lacks some. Here the sample spans around 120,000 clones, more than 60% being singletons. The sample taken for sequencing was PBMCs. The TCR comes from a woman aged 50 to 60 in good health and CMV-seropositive. This rearrangement joins TRBV6-5 to TRBJ2-7; 7 nucleotides agree with TRBD2. This CDR3 is CASRQREVPLEQYF. The CDR3 region has the DNA TGTGCCAGCAGGCAGCGGGAAGTCCCTCTCGAGCAGTACTTC.